Sequencing of this T cell receptor beta chain was carried out in a study of blood T cell repertoires in COVID-19. Background on the study: Researchers got acute and convalescent COVID-19 samples from the United States, Italy and Spain. PBMCs, B-cell-depleted T cells, or T cells were the source of the cDNA or gDNA that made up the material.

Data came from immunoSEQ multiplex PCR; TCRdb stores just in-frame clones and leaves some out. Among 250,000 or so clones listed, 80% to 95% were seen once. Ages ranged from about 18 to 89 years, with residence in around 24 US areas. Exposed enrollees had met someone with a PCR-confirmed or clinician-diagnosed COVID-19 case at some point within the 2 weeks before study entry. Germline V lookup: CDR1 LNHDA, CDR2 SQIVND (reference sequence). The CDR3 has 17 residues. The V segment lost 5 bases and the J segment 3 bases; nucleotides outside the gene matches: 14. The sequence derives from a man aged 40-50 years who had been exposed to COVID-19. The chain has TRBV19 and TRBJ1-1; 8 positions match TRBD1. Specimen: PBMCs or T cells enriched from blood (not recorded which). Here the CDR3 DNA reads TGTGCCAGTAGTGTAACTAGCCGACAGGGGATCGACACTGAAGCTTTCTTT. This translates into CASSVTSRQGIDTEAFF. Together with reference TRBV19 and TRBJ1-1, the CDR3 gives the full variable domain: DGGITQSPKYLFRKEGQNVTLSCEQNLNHDAMYWYRQDPGQGLRLIYYSQIVNDFQKGDIAEGYSVSREKKESFPLTVTSAQKNPTAFYLCASSVTSRQGIDTEAFFGQGTRLTVV.